This T cell receptor beta chain was profiled in a study of blood T cell repertoires in COVID-19. Study details: Both acute and convalescent COVID-19 samples were obtained from the United States, Italy and Spain. PBMCs, B-cell-depleted T cells, or T cells provided the cDNA or gDNA that made up the material.

Per the study methods: Reference gene primer amplification gave estimated nucleated cell counts. Clones were read by immunoSEQ multiplex PCR, and TCRdb kept only the in-frame ones, dropping some. That table furnishes V, J and clone size, whereas the DNA furnished D and trimming. Here the sample spans roughly 230,000 clones, roughly 84% being singletons. Trimming took 0 bases from V and 0 from J, leaving 14 bases between them. The CDR3 is made up of 16 amino acids. Germline V gene lookup returns CDR1 GTSNPN and CDR2 SVGIG (reference sequence). The sample was peripheral blood. The sequence was collected from a man aged 50-59 years with active or convalescent COVID-19. This chain connects TRBV30 to TRBJ1-1; weak D call: TRBD1 (5 bases). This CDR3 is CAWSVRGLRMNTEAFF. The CDR3 DNA reads as TGTGCCTGGAGTGTTAGGGGTTTGAGGATGAACACTGAAGCTTTCTTT.